Following are 29 T cell receptor beta chains from one sample sequenced in a study of siplizumab effects on memory and regulatory T cells (dated by TCRdb to the late 2010s). The library was made by the immunoSEQ multiplex PCR assay. Here the immuneACCESS table is served through TCRdb, limited to in-frame sequences with V and J called. Missing clones are a known gap in these copies; in checked studies unresolved V genes cover under half, and the rest lacks a known reason. The sample table contains tens of thousands of clones; only one count was recorded for roughly 90% of them. About 0.25% of the sample comes from the top ten. Input material: naive CD4+ T cells sorted from blood. Taken with the paper, the label for cell subset or site translates to: unstimulated naive T cells. These receptors originate from a human donor in good health.

This clone was picked up one time. DNA for the CDR3: TGCGCCAGCAGCCAAGGCCCTCCCGCAAGCGAGCAGTACTTC. Protein: CASSQGPPASEQYF. The V gene is TRBV4-1, the J gene TRBJ2-7; D not certain. Germline CDR1 is MGHRA and CDR2 is YSYEKL. The CDR3 extends over 14 amino acids. The V and J ends lost 1 base and 6 bases respectively, with 13 bases between them.

The chain is built from TRBV6-1 and TRBJ1-2, with TRBD1 as a possible D gene (5 bases). Between the trimmed V and J ends, which lost 2 bases and 4 bases, there was a span of 11 bases. There are 14 residues in the CDR3. CDR1 MNHNS and CDR2 SASEGT come from the germline V gene. CDR3: CASSERDGAYGYTF. The CDR3 DNA is TGTGCCAGCAGTGAACGGGACGGGGCCTATGGCTACACCTTC.

V usage is TRBV6-1 and J usage is TRBJ1-2; 7 bases match TRBD1. CDR3 length equals 15 residues. The trim removed 0 bases at V and 0 bases at J, leaving 1 base unmatched. The germline gives CDR1 MNHNS, CDR2 SASEGT. CDR3 in amino acids: CASSEAGQPNYGYTF. Here the CDR3 DNA reads TGTGCCAGCAGTGAAGCGGGACAGCCTAACTATGGCTACACCTTC.

This rearrangement joins TRBV19 to TRBJ2-5; D perhaps matches TRBD2 (5 bases). CDR1 LNHDA and CDR2 SQIVND come from the germline V gene (reference sequence). The CDR3 consists of 15 residues. V was cut by 2 bases and J by 2 bases, with 12 bases left in between. The CDR3 reads CASSIMTQRQETQYF. CDR3 DNA: TGTGCCAGTAGTATAATGACCCAGCGGCAAGAGACCCAGTACTTC.

This rearrangement joins TRBV21-1 to TRBJ1-4. TRBV21-1 constitutes a pseudogene. The length of the CDR3 is 19 residues. CDR3 loop: CASSKHRRKARAEEEKLFF. The CDR3 nucleotides are TGTGCCAGCAGCAAACATCGAAGGAAGGCCCGAGCGGAGGAAGAAAAACTGTTTTTT.

The rearrangement uses TRBV6-5 and TRBJ1-2; D remains unclear. Deletions cut 0 bases from V and 6 bases from J, with 11 bases between. This CDR3 has 14 amino acids. Germline CDR1 reads MNHEY; CDR2 reads SVGAGI. CDR3 DNA: TGTGCCAGCAGTTACTCACCATACTGGGATGGCTACACCTTC. Translated, it gives CASSYSPYWDGYTF.

This chain links TRBV5-6 with TRBJ1-6; D gene uncertain. Germline V gives CDR1 SGHDT, CDR2 YYEEEE. This CDR3 spans 14 amino acids. V was cut by 3 bases and J by 0 bases, with 4 bases left in between. The CDR3 DNA reads TGTGCCAGCAGCTGGGGCTCCTATAATTCACCCCTCCACTTT. Its protein is CASSWGSYNSPLHF.

The chain recombines TRBV6-5 with TRBJ1-1, with D perhaps TRBD1 (6 bases). Germline V lookup: CDR1 MNHEY, CDR2 SVGAGI. Trimming removed 7 bases from V and 5 bases from J, with 20 bases in between. This CDR3 is built from 15 residues. As DNA, the CDR3 is TGTGCCAGCACCCTCCAGGACGGAGGGGGTACTGAAGCTTTCTTT. Encoded protein: CASTLQDGGGTEAFF.

This clone has just a few counts. This sequence joins TRBV12-5 and TRBJ1-1, with TRBD1 matching over 9 bases. This CDR3 spans 13 amino acids. Germline V gives CDR1 LGHNT, CDR2 FRNRAP. The V gene end was trimmed by 5 bases and the J gene end by 5 bases; junction bases not matched to a gene: 3. The CDR3 reads CASGPGTGTEAFF. The CDR3 coding sequence is TGTGCTAGTGGTCCAGGGACAGGGACTGAAGCTTTCTTT.

This rearrangement joins TRBV11-2 to TRBJ1-2, with a weak D call TRBD1 (5 bases). Looked up from germline, CDR1 is SGHAT and CDR2 is FQNNGV. Deletions cut 5 bases from V and 4 bases from J, with 20 bases between. This CDR3 is 16 amino acids long. The CDR3 sequence is CASSPTVGTLGYGYTF. The CDR3 bases are TGTGCCAGCAGCCCTACGGTGGGGACGCTTGGCTATGGCTACACCTTC.

The chain is built from TRBV4-2 and TRBJ2-5; 12 bases map to TRBD2. The germline CDR1 and CDR2 sequences are LGHNA and YNFKEQ. V lost 0 bases and J lost 2; bases outside the gene matches: 10. The length of the CDR3 is 19 residues. This chain's CDR3 is CASSQEARLAGGIQETQYF. The CDR3 nucleotides read TGTGCCAGCAGCCAAGAGGCGAGGCTAGCGGGGGGGATTCAAGAGACCCAGTACTTC.

The rearrangement joins TRBV2 to TRBJ2-3; 8 nucleotides match TRBD2. The CDR3 has 14 amino acids. The junction had 7 bases not matched to a gene; V was cut back by 5 bases and J by 6 bases. Looked up from germline, CDR1 is SNHLY and CDR2 is FYNNEI. Here the CDR3 reads CASSRTSLEDTQYF. The CDR3, as DNA: TGTGCCAGCAGTAGGACTAGCCTAGAGGATACGCAGTATTTT.

The V gene is TRBV6-5, the J gene TRBJ1-1; 7 nucleotides line up with TRBD1. The CDR3 covers 15 residues. The germline CDR1 and CDR2 sequences are MNHEY and SVGAGI. The J segment lost 1 base and the V segment lost 6 bases, leaving 8 bases of the junction unmatched. The CDR3 is CASSRGDTTNTEAFF. CDR3 coding DNA: TGTGCCAGCAGCAGGGGGGACACAACGAACACTGAAGCTTTCTTT.

This chain connects TRBV5-6 to TRBJ2-5, with D unclear. The CDR3 extends over 15 amino acids. With 4 bases removed from V and 2 bases from J, the gap between germline ends came to 15 bases. Germline-derived CDR1 and CDR2 are SGHDT and YYEEEE. The DNA for the CDR3 is TGTGCCAGCAGCCCGGTGGACCTTAAACAAGAGACCCAGTACTTC. The encoded protein is CASSPVDLKQETQYF.

The chain combines TRBV12-5 with TRBJ2-1; D is uncertain. Germline-derived CDR1 and CDR2 are LGHNT and FRNRAP. Between the trimmed V and J ends, which lost 5 bases and 0 bases, there was a span of 20 bases. This CDR3 contains 18 residues. CDR3 residues: CASGPPRGAQSSYNEQFF. The CDR3 DNA is TGTGCTAGTGGTCCACCTCGAGGCGCACAAAGCTCCTACAATGAGCAGTTCTTC.

This chain connects TRBV2 to TRBJ2-1, with TRBD2 as a possible D gene (6 bases). This CDR3 is 15 amino acids long. Germline V CDR1 and CDR2: SNHLY, FYNNEI. Trimming shortened V by 4 bases and J by 4 bases, and 14 bases separated the two germline ends. In nucleotides, the CDR3 is TGTGCCAGCAGTGCGGAGGCTAGCGCATACAATGAGCAGTTCTTC. This gives the protein CASSAEASAYNEQFF.

The table lists this clone with a count of one. V usage is TRBV2 and J usage is TRBJ2-4; no clear D gene. Deletions cut 2 bases from V and 3 bases from J, with 8 bases between. The CDR3 is made up of 14 amino acids. The germline V gene has CDR1 SNHLY and CDR2 FYNNEI. The CDR3 region has the DNA TGTGCCAGCAGTGAAACCTGGGACAAAAACATTCAGTACTTC. It is translated as CASSETWDKNIQYF.

This clone occurred once. This chain connects TRBV12-5 to TRBJ1-2; 7 bases are a match to TRBD1. CDR3 size: 14 residues. CDR1 LGHNT and CDR2 FRNRAP come from the germline V gene. The V segment lost 0 bases and the J segment 7 bases; nucleotides outside the gene matches: 5. In DNA, the CDR3 is TGTGCTAGTGGTTTGGTAAAGGGGGCGAGTGGCTACACCTTC. It is translated as CASGLVKGASGYTF.

This clone appeared a single time. The rearrangement uses TRBV5-1 and TRBJ2-5, with a possible D match to TRBD1 (5 bases). The germline gives CDR1 SGHRS, CDR2 YFSETQ. CDR3 length: 14 amino acids. Trimming shortened V by 4 bases and J by 5 bases, and 15 bases separated the two germline ends. CDR3 nucleotides: TGCGCCAGCAGCCCCAGGGCAGGCGGTGAGACCCAGTACTTC. Residues: CASSPRAGGETQYF. The whole variable domain, filled in from reference TRBV5-1 and TRBJ2-5, reads KAGVTQTPRYLIKTRGQQVTLSCSPISGHRSVSWYQQTPGQGLQFLFEYFSETQRNKGNFPGRFSGRQFSNSRSEMNVSTLELGDSALYLCASSPRAGGETQYFGPGTRLLVL.

The chain employs TRBV5-5 and TRBJ2-2; tentative D call: TRBD2 (6 bases). The CDR3 is 15 residues long. Germline V gene data show CDR1 as SGHKS and CDR2 as YYEKEE (reference sequence). The germline V and J ends were trimmed by 4 bases and 4 bases, with 14 bases remaining between them. This CDR3 reads CASSHGTYRTGELFF. CDR3 sequence (DNA): TGTGCCAGCAGCCACGGGACTTATCGCACCGGGGAGCTGTTTTTT.

V gene TRBV2 combines with J gene TRBJ1-1; D is unclear. The V and J ends lost 1 base and 1 base respectively, with 4 bases between them. This CDR3 spans 13 amino acids. Germline V lookup: CDR1 SNHLY, CDR2 FYNNEI. CDR3 DNA: TGTGCCAGCAGTGAAGAATCGAACACTGAAGCTTTCTTT. This gives the protein CASSEESNTEAFF.

The DNA for the CDR3 is TGTGCCAGCAGCTTGTCCGCCAACGGGGCCCAGTACTTC. It codes for CASSLSANGAQYF. The chain links TRBV5-6 to TRBJ2-5, with TRBD2 as a possible D gene (5 bases). This CDR3 spans 13 amino acids. V was clipped by 1 base and J by 9 bases, with 13 bases between them. Germline loops: CDR1 SGHDT, CDR2 YYEEEE.

The gene calls are TRBV10-2 and TRBJ1-1; the D is unclear. Trimming removed 4 bases from V and 3 bases from J, with 3 bases in between. CDR3 size: 11 residues. Per the germline V gene, CDR1 is WSHSY and CDR2 is SAAADI. DNA of the CDR3: TGCGCCAGCAGTGTGGACACTGAAGCTTTCTTT. Translated, it gives CASSVDTEAFF.

The chain couples TRBV6-6 to TRBJ1-1; D might be TRBD1 (6 bases). Germline-derived CDR1 and CDR2 are MNHNY and SVGAGI (reference sequence). Deletions cut 5 bases from V and 2 bases from J, with 12 bases between. The CDR3 loop spans 14 amino acids. The CDR3 spells CASSQPGHNTEAFF. CDR3 sequence (DNA): TGTGCCAGCAGTCAACCGGGACATAACACTGAAGCTTTCTTT.

This rearrangement joins TRBV2 to TRBJ2-3; D may be TRBD1 or TRBD2 (5 bases each). The CDR3 totals 12 residues. Looked up from germline, CDR1 is SNHLY and CDR2 is FYNNEI. Trimming removed 7 bases from V and 4 bases from J, with 9 bases in between. This CDR3 reads CASNGAADTQYF. CDR3 nucleotide sequence: TGTGCCAGCAACGGGGCTGCAGATACGCAGTATTTT.

As concerns this clone: One end of the junction is discordant with germline, which a read error may explain. The chain carries TRBV11-2 and TRBJ2-2; D is perhaps TRBD2 (6 bases). The germline V gene has CDR1 SGHAT and CDR2 FQNNGV. The CDR3 sequence is 19 residues long. CDR3 amino acids: CASSRTGTPLLIEAGALFF. Written as DNA, the CDR3 is TGTGCCAGCAGCCGAACCGGGACTCCTTTGTTGATAGAGGCCGGGGCGCTGTTTTTT.

The chain is built from TRBV6-1 and TRBJ2-5, with no clear D. The better agreement between TRBJ2-7 and the DNA end casts doubt on the J call. The CDR3 has 13 residues. Germline loops: CDR1 MNHNS, CDR2 SASEGT. The CDR3 nucleotides read TGTGCCAGCAGGGAGTCAGCCTCCTACGAGCAGTACTTC. It translates to CASRESASYEQYF.

The rearrangement links TRBV19 to TRBJ1-4; the D is unclear. Trimming cost V 5 bases and J 4 bases, with 14 bases left between them. Germline assignment: CDR1 LNHDA and CDR2 SQIVND (reference sequence). This CDR3 has 15 amino acids. CDR3 amino acids: CASSYSGQFNEKLFF. In DNA form, the CDR3 reads TGTGCCAGTAGTTACTCGGGCCAATTTAATGAAAAACTGTTTTTT. Full variable domain (remainder filled in from reference TRBV19 and TRBJ1-4): DGGITQSPKYLFRKEGQNVTLSCEQNLNHDAMYWYRQDPGQGLRLIYYSQIVNDFQKGDIAEGYSVSREKKESFPLTVTSAQKNPTAFYLCASSYSGQFNEKLFFGSGTQLSVL.

V is TRBV7-8 and J is TRBJ2-5, with TRBD2 identical over 12 bases. Germline CDR1 is SGHVS and CDR2 is FQNEAQ. After removal of 2 bases from V and 4 bases from J, the junction contained 11 bases not matched to a gene. This CDR3 comprises 18 residues. The CDR3 DNA is TGTGCCAGCAGCTTACGTCGACTAGCGGGAGCTAGGGGAGAGACCCAGTACTTC. Protein: CASSLRRLAGARGETQYF.